These 30 T cell receptor beta chains were all obtained from the same sample, sequenced in a study of beta chain features in type 1 diabetes. Antigens for these TCRs are unknown. Overall study findings and caveats: Researchers report that Type 1 diabetes patients had moderately but significantly shorter TCRB CDR3s across all four CD4+ subsets.

The sequenced template was cDNA made from the entire isolated RNA. The data were produced by immunoSEQ multiplex PCR, yet TCRdb's version contains in-frame clones alone and is incomplete. The table records about 53,000 clones, around 50% of them present only once. Sequenced sample: Tregs from blood. The receptor set was obtained from a woman aged 35 to 49 with type 1 diabetes.

This clone was counted a few times. The rearrangement links TRBV7-9 to TRBJ2-2, with 14 bases that match TRBD2. CDR1 and CDR2 from the germline V gene are SEHNR and FQNEAQ (reference sequence). J gave up 5 bases and V 5 bases, and 4 bases lay outside the gene matches. This CDR3 is built from 16 residues. The CDR3 protein is CASSRLAGGLTGELFF. Written as DNA, the CDR3 is TGTGCCAGCAGCCGACTAGCGGGGGGGCTGACCGGGGAGCTGTTTTTT.

The chain employs TRBV4-1 and TRBJ1-2, with unresolved D. V was cut by 0 bases and J by 6 bases, with 14 bases left in between. Germline V gene data show CDR1 as MGHRA and CDR2 as YSYEKL. The CDR3 runs 15 residues. The CDR3 spells CASSQERHTNDGYTF. The CDR3 DNA follows: TGCGCCAGCAGCCAAGAGAGACATACAAACGATGGCTACACCTTC.

This chain uses TRBV5-1 with TRBJ2-7, with D possibly TRBD1 on 6 matching bases. CDR1 is SGHRS, CDR2 YFSETQ, per germline. This CDR3 comprises 15 residues. Trimming stripped 3 bases from V and 1 base from J, with 14 bases between. The CDR3 sequence is CASSSDRTLSYEQYF. The CDR3 DNA reads TGCGCCAGCAGCTCTGACAGGACTTTATCCTACGAGCAGTACTTC.

This clone has more than one count but fewer than ten. The chain links TRBV6-5 to TRBJ1-5, with TRBD1 identical over 8 bases. The V gene's germline CDR1 is MNHEY and CDR2 SVGAGI. This CDR3 is built from 14 residues. V shed 8 bases and J 2 bases; nucleotides not matched to a gene: 5. CDR3: CASAGQGGNQPQHF. The CDR3 coding sequence is TGTGCCAGCGCTGGACAGGGCGGCAATCAGCCCCAGCATTTT.

The sample holds a few counts of this clone. The chain combines TRBV6-6 with TRBJ2-5, with D unresolved. This CDR3 region has 15 residues. Trimming pared 5 bases from V and 5 bases from J, leaving 18 bases between. The germline gives CDR1 MNHNY, CDR2 SVGAGI (reference sequence). The CDR3 spells CASSNRDAARETQYF. For the CDR3, the DNA is TGTGCCAGCAGTAACCGAGACGCGGCCCGGGAGACCCAGTACTTC.

The chain recombines TRBV28 with TRBJ2-7; 8 nucleotides agree with TRBD2. CDR3 length equals 15 residues. Germline V gives CDR1 MDHEN, CDR2 SYDVKM. Trimming took 4 bases from V and 4 from J; bases not matched to a gene: 9. CDR3: CASSSSTSVSYEQYF. Here the CDR3 DNA reads TGTGCCAGCAGTTCCTCGACTAGCGTTTCGTACGAGCAGTACTTC. Drawing the rest from reference TRBV28 and TRBJ2-7, the complete variable domain is DVKVTQSSRYLVKRTGEKVFLECVQDMDHENMFWYRQDPGLGLRLIYFSYDVKMKEKGDIPEGYSVSREKKERFSLILESASTNQTSMYLCASSSSTSVSYEQYFGPGTRLTVT.

This clone was seen more than once but under ten times. The chain uses TRBV28 and TRBJ2-5; TRBD2 matches 7 bases. The CDR3 loop spans 15 amino acids. Germline-derived CDR1 and CDR2 are MDHEN and SYDVKM. Trimming removed 5 bases from V and 2 bases from J; junction bases left unmatched: 8. The CDR3 region is CASSPGGTFQETQYF. The CDR3 coding sequence is TGTGCCAGCAGTCCCGGGGGGACGTTTCAAGAGACCCAGTACTTC.

V and J are TRBV9 and TRBJ2-1; 7 positions agree with TRBD1. Trimming at V came to 3 bases and at J to 8 bases, leaving 5 bases not matched to a gene. This CDR3 has 13 residues. Germline CDR1 SGDLS, CDR2 YYNGEE. The DNA of the CDR3 is TGTGCCAGCAGCGCCCAGACAGGGTATGAGCAGTTCTTC. It is translated as CASSAQTGYEQFF. The whole variable domain, filled in from reference TRBV9 and TRBJ2-1, reads DSGVTQTPKHLITATGQRVTLRCSPRSGDLSVYWYQQSLDQGLQFLIQYYNGEERAKGNILERFSAQQFPDLHSELNLSSLELGDSALYFCASSAQTGYEQFFGPGTRLTVL.

This chain uses TRBV4-3 with TRBJ2-7; the match to TRBD1 covers 8 bases. Germline values: CDR1 LGHNA, CDR2 YSLEER. The CDR3 runs to 14 residues. Trimming removed 5 bases from V and 2 bases from J; junction bases left unmatched: 5. The CDR3 sequence is CASSYSDRAYEQYF. Here the CDR3 DNA reads TGCGCCAGCAGCTATTCGGACAGGGCCTACGAGCAGTACTTC.

The rearrangement links TRBV5-6 to TRBJ2-5; 7 positions agree with TRBD2. This CDR3 is 15 amino acids long. Germline V gene data show CDR1 as SGHDT and CDR2 as YYEEEE. With V trimmed by 1 base and J by 2 bases, 5 bases remained unmatched. CDR3 protein: CASSLTVRGQETQYF. The CDR3 region has the DNA TGTGCCAGCAGCTTGACAGTGCGGGGGCAAGAGACCCAGTACTTC. The whole variable domain, filled in from reference TRBV5-6 and TRBJ2-5, reads DAGVTQSPTHLIKTRGQQVTLRCSPKSGHDTVSWYQQALGQGPQFIFQYYEEEERQRGNFPDRFSGHQFPNYSSELNVNALLLGDSALYLCASSLTVRGQETQYFGPGTRLLVL.

This clone was seen only a few times. The chain recombines TRBV5-4 with TRBJ1-1, with 7 bases lining up with TRBD1. The junction had 12 bases not matched to a gene; V was cut back by 4 bases and J by 6 bases. The CDR3 is made up of 15 amino acids. Germline loops: CDR1 SGHNT, CDR2 YYREEE (reference sequence). The CDR3 loop is CASSGRQGLFAEAFF. The CDR3 DNA is TGTGCCAGCAGCGGGCGACAGGGTCTTTTTGCTGAAGCTTTCTTT. Full variable domain (outside the CDR3, taken from reference TRBV5-4 and TRBJ1-1): ETGVTQSPTHLIKTRGQQVTLRCSSQSGHNTVSWYQQALGQGPQFIFQYYREEENGRGNFPPRFSGLQFPNYSSELNVNALELDDSALYLCASSGRQGLFAEAFFGQGTRLTVV.

V gene TRBV6-1 combines with J gene TRBJ1-1; D ambiguous. Trimming took 1 base from V and 4 from J, leaving 19 bases between them. CDR1 is MNHNS, CDR2 SASEGT, per germline. This CDR3 spans 17 amino acids. CDR3 DNA sequence: TGTGCCAGCAGTGAAGGGTGGTGGAGGGCGGGTGGCACTGAAGCTTTCTTT. Encoded protein: CASSEGWWRAGGTEAFF.

The sample holds a few counts of this clone. The rearrangement uses TRBV5-1 and TRBJ2-2; 9 bases agree with TRBD1. Germline values: CDR1 SGHRS, CDR2 YFSETQ. The CDR3 has 16 amino acids. Germline trimming cut 2 bases from V and 0 bases from J; bases unmatched to any gene: 2. Here the CDR3 reads CASSLRTGANTGELFF. The CDR3 coding sequence is TGCGCCAGCAGCTTACGGACAGGGGCGAACACCGGGGAGCTGTTTTTT.

This chain joins TRBV4-1 and TRBJ2-7; TRBD1 aligns across 7 bases. Germline CDR1 MGHRA, CDR2 YSYEKL. V was clipped by 4 bases and J by 4 bases; unmatched bases: 19. The length of the CDR3 is 18 residues. This CDR3 is CASSRLPSGTARGYEQYF. The DNA of the CDR3 is TGCGCCAGCAGCCGCCTACCCTCCGGGACAGCCAGGGGATACGAGCAGTACTTC.

The chain is built from TRBV6-1 and TRBJ2-7, with 7 nucleotides matching TRBD1. The CDR3 sequence is 13 residues long. The V and J ends lost 6 bases and 3 bases, in that order; junction bases with no gene match: 5. From germline, CDR1 is MNHNS and CDR2 SASEGT. The CDR3 nucleotides are TGTGCCAGCAGCCGGGGACAGCTCTACGAGCAGTACTTC. It codes for CASSRGQLYEQYF.

The rearrangement joins TRBV6-6 to TRBJ1-2, with 9 bases matching TRBD1. Germline V CDR1 and CDR2: MNHNY, SVGAGI (reference sequence). J gave up 7 bases and V 4 bases, and 7 bases lay outside the gene matches. CDR3 length equals 14 residues. For the CDR3, the DNA is TGTGCCAGCAGTTTTAGGACAGGGGAGGTTGGCTACACCTTC. Its protein is CASSFRTGEVGYTF.

The J gene is TRBJ1-4, the V gene TRBV28; D is ambiguous. This CDR3 region has 14 residues. The V end was cut by 6 bases, the J end by 5 bases, with 13 bases between. Per germline, CDR1 MDHEN and CDR2 SYDVKM. The CDR3 sequence: CASRPTGTNEKLFF. DNA for the CDR3: TGTGCCAGCAGACCAACGGGAACGAATGAAAAACTGTTTTTT.

The chain has TRBV5-8 and TRBJ1-1, with TRBD1 matching 7 bases. The CDR3 has 16 residues. Trimming cost V 0 bases and J 5 bases; bases outside gene matches: 10. The germline V gene encodes CDR1 SGHTS and CDR2 YDEGEE. Written as DNA, the CDR3 is TGTGCCAGCAGCTTGGAGACGAACAGGGGTTTGACTGAAGCTTTCTTT. Translation: CASSLETNRGLTEAFF.

The V gene is TRBV7-2, the J gene TRBJ2-2, with 9 bases lining up with TRBD2. J was trimmed by 4 bases and V by 1 base; bases with no gene match: 7. CDR3 length: 17 residues. In germline, CDR1 is SGHTA, CDR2 FQGNSA. The CDR3 loop reads CASSLVPRGGVTGELFF. The CDR3, as DNA: TGTGCCAGCAGCTTAGTCCCGCGGGGGGGTGTCACCGGGGAGCTGTTTTTT.

The rearrangement uses TRBV2 and TRBJ2-7; D unresolved. The germline V gene encodes CDR1 SNHLY and CDR2 FYNNEI. Trimming shortened V by 4 bases and J by 3 bases, and 4 bases separated the two germline ends. The CDR3 covers 11 residues. Written as DNA, the CDR3 is TGTGCCAGCAGTGCCCTCTACGAGCAGTACTTC. It specifies CASSALYEQYF.

This clone was observed a few times. The CDR3 protein is CASSSATQGNLYF. The CDR3 bases are TGTGCCAGCAGCTCCGCGACTCAGGGGAATCTGTACTTC. This rearrangement joins TRBV7-9 to TRBJ2-7; maybe TRBD1 (6 bases). Germline values: CDR1 SEHNR, CDR2 FQNEAQ (reference sequence). The CDR3 contains 13 residues. Deletions cut 4 bases from V and 12 bases from J, with 19 bases between.

This chain uses TRBV19 with TRBJ1-2; TRBD1 aligns across 8 bases. The V gene end was trimmed by 6 bases and the J gene end by 7 bases; junction bases not matched to a gene: 10. The V gene's germline CDR1 is LNHDA and CDR2 SQIVND (reference sequence). CDR3 length: 14 amino acids. CDR3 nucleotides: TGTGCCAGTAGGGCGTCAGGGGGCCCCTCTGGCTACACCTTC. This gives the protein CASRASGGPSGYTF.

This clone has just a few counts. This chain links TRBV16 with TRBJ1-5; D might be TRBD1 (5 bases). Germline-derived CDR1 and CDR2 are KGHSY and FQNENV. There are 15 residues in the CDR3. The V end was cut by 0 bases, the J end by 6 bases, with 12 bases between. CDR3 DNA sequence: TGTGCCAGCAGCCAATCTGCGGGGGAGGCTCAGCCCCAGCATTTT. Encoded protein: CASSQSAGEAQPQHF. Variable domain in full (rest from reference TRBV16 and TRBJ1-5): GEEVAQTPKHLVRGEGQKAKLYCAPIKGHSYVFWYQQVLKNEFKFLISFQNENVFDETGMPKERFSAKCLPNSPCSLEIQATKLEDSAVYFCASSQSAGEAQPQHFGDGTRLSIL.

This sequence joins TRBV11-2 and TRBJ2-1; a possible D gene is TRBD2 (6 bases). The CDR3 is 16 amino acids. Germline CDR1 reads SGHAT; CDR2 reads FQNNGV. Trimming left V 3 bases short and J 0 bases short, with 12 bases between. CDR3 sequence reads: CASSLGHSGSYNEQFF. The CDR3 DNA is TGTGCCAGCAGCTTGGGCCATAGCGGCTCCTACAATGAGCAGTTCTTC. Full variable domain (outside the CDR3, taken from reference TRBV11-2 and TRBJ2-1): EAGVAQSPRYKIIEKRQSVAFWCNPISGHATLYWYQQILGQGPKLLIQFQNNGVVDDSQLPKDRFSAERLKGVDSTLKIQPAKLEDSAVYLCASSLGHSGSYNEQFFGPGTRLTVL.

CDR3 coding DNA: TGTGCCAGCAGTGCCGGGACTAGCGGGAGAGATACGCAGTATTTT. It codes for CASSAGTSGRDTQYF. V gene TRBV28 combines with J gene TRBJ2-3; 14 bases are shared with TRBD2. After removal of 5 bases from V and 5 bases from J, the junction contained 3 bases not matched to a gene. The CDR3 is 15 amino acids. The germline V gene has CDR1 MDHEN and CDR2 SYDVKM.

J is TRBJ2-7 and V is TRBV5-1, with D maybe TRBD1 (6 bases). CDR1 SGHRS and CDR2 YFSETQ come from the germline V gene. The length of the CDR3 is 14 residues. Trimming shortened V by 0 bases and J by 4 bases, and 11 bases separated the two germline ends. The chain's CDR3 is CASSLGQGWYEQYF. CDR3 bases: TGCGCCAGCAGCTTGGGGCAGGGGTGGTACGAGCAGTACTTC.

The chain is built from TRBV10-3 and TRBJ1-1, with D uncertain. Germline-derived CDR1 and CDR2 are ENHRY and SYGVKD. The ends were cut back, 4 bases at V and 1 base at J, with 13 bases in the middle. There are 15 residues in the CDR3. CDR3: CAISGTTGSNTEAFF. The CDR3 nucleotides read TGTGCCATCAGTGGGACTACGGGCTCGAACACTGAAGCTTTCTTT.

CDR3 sequence reads: CASSPPGVQEAFF. The CDR3 DNA reads TGTGCCAGCTCACCACCCGGGGTCCAAGAAGCTTTCTTT. The chain has TRBV18 and TRBJ1-1, with no clear D. Germline CDR1 is KGHSH and CDR2 is LQKENI. CDR3 size: 13 residues. V lost 0 bases to trimming and J lost 8 bases, with 10 bases between them.

The sample holds one count of this clone. This rearrangement joins TRBV7-2 to TRBJ2-5, with 10 bases fitting TRBD1. The DNA end lines up better with TRBJ2-7; the J call may be wrong. Germline loops: CDR1 SGHTA, CDR2 FQGNSA. The CDR3 loop spans 15 amino acids. This CDR3 is CASSAPGQGNYEQYF. For the CDR3, the DNA is TGTGCCAGCAGCGCCCCGGGACAGGGGAACTACGAGCAGTACTTC.

As for this clone: Distinct nucleotide sequences in the sample also encode this CDR3. The rearrangement uses TRBV18 and TRBJ2-3, with D perhaps matching TRBD1 (6 bases). Germline assignment: CDR1 KGHSH and CDR2 LQKENI. V was clipped by 6 bases and J by 4 bases, with 23 bases between them. The CDR3 consists of 17 residues. CDR3 coding DNA: TGTGCCAGCTCCCCTCCCAGGGACACCCATAGGGCAGATACGCAGTATTTT. It specifies CASSPPRDTHRADTQYF. Supplemented by reference TRBV18 and TRBJ2-3, the full variable domain reads NAGVMQNPRHLVRRRGQEARLRCSPMKGHSHVYWYRQLPEEGLKFMVYLQKENIIDESGMPKERFSAEFPKEGPSILRIQQVVRGDSAAYFCASSPPRDTHRADTQYFGPGTRLTVL.